Presented here are 30 T cell receptor beta chains from one specimen sequenced in a study of cytotoxic CD8 clonotypes in ibrutinib-treated CLL (dated by TCRdb to the early 2020s). Library method: the immunoSEQ multiplex PCR assay. TCRdb re-hosts the immuneACCESS table, in-frame sequences only. Its copies lack some clones; in the studies checked, an unresolved V gene accounts for under half of them, and the cause for the rest is not known. Here the sample has over 200,000 clones; approximately 79% occur a single time. The ten largest clones represent roughly 11% of the sample. What the time point label conveys for this sample: more than 10 months on ibrutinib. This specimen consisted of PBMCs, obtained after 12 months of ibrutinib treatment. These receptors were collected from a human donor with chronic lymphocytic leukemia.

V and J are TRBV5-1 and TRBJ1-3; 7 bases agree with TRBD1. Germline V gives CDR1 SGHRS, CDR2 YFSETQ. This CDR3 has 17 residues. V trimming: 3 bases; J trimming: 0 bases; junction bases outside the gene matches: 9. The CDR3 DNA reads TGCGCCAGCAGCTCGGACAGGAATAGGCTCTCTGGAAACACCATATATTTT. Translated: CASSSDRNRLSGNTIYF.

The chain uses TRBV15 and TRBJ2-3; maybe TRBD1 (5 bases). CDR3 length equals 16 residues. Trimming removed 0 bases at V and 0 bases at J, with 10 bases between. The germline V gene has CDR1 LNHNV and CDR2 YYDKDF (reference sequence). CDR3 protein: CATSRDRVSSTDTQYF. The DNA of the CDR3 is TGTGCCACCAGCAGAGACAGGGTATCGAGCACAGATACGCAGTATTTT.

The chain combines TRBV5-1 with TRBJ2-1; D is ambiguous. This CDR3 spans 12 amino acids. V shed 5 bases and J shed 4 bases, with 7 bases lying between them. CDR1 is SGHRS, CDR2 YFSETQ, per germline. The CDR3 region is CASRVEYNEQFF. CDR3 sequence (DNA): TGCGCCAGCAGAGTGGAATACAATGAGCAGTTCTTC.

The chain employs TRBV5-1 and TRBJ1-1; D remains unclear. From germline, CDR1 is SGHRS and CDR2 YFSETQ. The CDR3 contains 13 residues. Trimming took 4 bases from V and 6 from J, leaving 13 bases between them. The CDR3 is CASSTSVGAEAFF. CDR3 sequence (DNA): TGCGCCAGCAGCACCAGCGTGGGAGCTGAAGCTTTCTTT.

This chain connects TRBV29-1 to TRBJ2-7, with TRBD2 matching 9 bases. The V segment lost 4 bases and the J segment 4 bases; nucleotides outside the gene matches: 8. Germline V gene lookup returns CDR1 SQVTM and CDR2 ANQGSEA. This CDR3 has 14 residues. In DNA, the CDR3 is TGCAGCGTTGGCGTAGCGGGAGTTGTTTACGAGCAGTACTTC. Its translation is CSVGVAGVVYEQYF.

A few counts support this clone. The V call is TRBV10-2, the J call TRBJ2-7, with D perhaps matching TRBD1 (5 bases). Germline V lookup: CDR1 WSHSY, CDR2 SAAADI. The CDR3 totals 16 residues. V lost 0 bases, J lost 2 bases, and 14 bases lay in between. CDR3 sequence (DNA): TGCGCCAGCAGTGAGTCTGGACAAAACCCTACCTACGAGCAGTACTTC. Its translation: CASSESGQNPTYEQYF.

This rearrangement joins TRBV11-3 to TRBJ2-3; D perhaps matches TRBD2 (6 bases). The CDR3 length is 15 residues. Germline loops: CDR1 SGHNT, CDR2 YENEEA. Trimming pared 5 bases from V and 3 bases from J, leaving 15 bases between. The CDR3 DNA follows: TGTGCCAGCAGCCATAGCGGTGGAGGGACAGATACGCAGTATTTT. Translated, it gives CASSHSGGGTDTQYF.

This rearrangement joins TRBV6-1 to TRBJ1-1; D gene uncertain. Per the germline V gene, CDR1 is MNHNS and CDR2 is SASEGT. Between the trimmed V and J ends, which lost 4 bases and 0 bases, there was a span of 9 bases. The CDR3 runs to 14 residues. CDR3 loop: CASSAFSLNTEAFF. CDR3 coding DNA: TGTGCCAGCAGTGCCTTCAGTCTGAACACTGAAGCTTTCTTT.

The CDR3 bases are TGTGCCAGCAGCTTCGTATTAGGGTTTAGTCCCTACAATGAGCAGTTCTTC. Its protein is CASSFVLGFSPYNEQFF. The chain uses TRBV11-2 and TRBJ2-1; D is unclear. The CDR3 runs 17 residues. Deletions cut 3 bases from V and 2 bases from J, with 17 bases between. CDR1 SGHAT and CDR2 FQNNGV come from the germline V gene.

The chain combines TRBV25-1 with TRBJ2-5, with 8 nucleotides matching TRBD2. CDR3 length equals 16 residues. The V segment lost 4 bases and the J segment 2 bases; nucleotides outside the gene matches: 9. The germline V gene encodes CDR1 MGHDK and CDR2 SYGVNS. CDR3 loop: CASSATKLAGQETQYF. The DNA of the CDR3 is TGTGCCAGCAGTGCAACAAAATTAGCGGGGCAAGAGACCCAGTACTTC.

V is TRBV6-5 and J is TRBJ1-5; unclear D gene. This CDR3 spans 11 amino acids. Trimming pared 4 bases from V and 9 bases from J, leaving 7 bases between. The germline V gene has CDR1 MNHEY and CDR2 SVGAGI. CDR3 in amino acids: CASSSDGPQHF. The CDR3 DNA sequence: TGTGCCAGCAGTTCGGACGGGCCCCAGCATTTT.

The gene calls are TRBV5-1 and TRBJ1-1, with D perhaps TRBD1 (5 bases). With 1 base removed from V and 1 base from J, the gap between germline ends came to 14 bases. The CDR3 runs to 16 residues. Germline CDR1 is SGHRS and CDR2 is YFSETQ. The CDR3 spells CASSLRVRQKNTEAFF. CDR3 nucleotides: TGCGCCAGCAGCTTGCGGGTTAGACAGAAGAACACTGAAGCTTTCTTT.

The J gene is TRBJ2-7, the V gene TRBV30; D may be TRBD2 (5 bases). The CDR3 consists of 14 residues. Trimming removed 2 bases from V and 1 base from J, with 12 bases in between. CDR1 and CDR2 from the germline V gene are GTSNPN and SVGIG (reference sequence). The CDR3 sequence: CAWSNPRGSYEQYF. CDR3 in DNA: TGTGCCTGGAGTAACCCCCGGGGATCCTACGAGCAGTACTTC. The full variable domain, in which reference TRBV30 and TRBJ2-7 provide the parts outside the CDR3, is SQTIHQWPATLVQPVGSPLSLECTVEGTSNPNLYWYRQAAGRGLQLLFYSVGIGQISSEVPQNLSASRPQDRQFILSSKKLLLSDSGFYLCAWSNPRGSYEQYFGPGTRLTVT.

In its sample, this clone was seen many times. The genes are TRBV30 and TRBJ1-2; D gene uncertain. Deletions cut 3 bases from V and 4 bases from J, with 15 bases between. The CDR3 contains 14 residues. The germline CDR1 and CDR2 sequences are GTSNPN and SVGIG (reference sequence). The DNA of the CDR3 is TGTGCCTGGAGCGGAGCAGGCCGGATCTATGGCTACACCTTC. It is translated as CAWSGAGRIYGYTF. Based on the CDR3 plus reference TRBV30 and TRBJ1-2, the full variable domain is SQTIHQWPATLVQPVGSPLSLECTVEGTSNPNLYWYRQAAGRGLQLLFYSVGIGQISSEVPQNLSASRPQDRQFILSSKKLLLSDSGFYLCAWSGAGRIYGYTFGSGTRLTVV.

A few counts support this clone. The rearrangement joins TRBV6-5 to TRBJ1-3; D might be TRBD1 (5 bases). There are 15 residues in the CDR3. Trimming removed 0 bases from V and 7 bases from J, with 13 bases in between. CDR1 and CDR2 (germline): MNHEY, SVGAGI. CDR3 region: CASSYSTPGRNTIYF. The CDR3 DNA is TGTGCCAGCAGTTACTCGACCCCGGGGCGTAACACCATATATTTT.

The chain is built from TRBV4-1 and TRBJ1-1; no definite D call. Germline loops: CDR1 MGHRA, CDR2 YSYEKL. The CDR3 is made up of 14 amino acids. V shed 4 bases and J shed 5 bases, with 14 bases lying between them. CDR3 protein: CASSPVGGYTEAFF. The CDR3, as DNA: TGCGCCAGCAGCCCGGTCGGAGGGTATACTGAAGCTTTCTTT.

This clone appeared a few times. The rearrangement links TRBV28 to TRBJ1-2, with TRBD1 as a possible D gene (5 bases). Trimming took 7 bases from V and 8 from J, leaving 14 bases between them. This CDR3 comprises 12 residues. Germline V gene data show CDR1 as MDHEN and CDR2 as SYDVKM. The DNA of the CDR3 is TGTGCCAGCACCAGCTCGGGGCCCGGCTACACCTTC. Translating gives CASTSSGPGYTF.

The chain carries TRBV5-1 and TRBJ2-7; the D is unclear. Trimming stripped 0 bases from V and 4 bases from J, with 5 bases between. This CDR3 comprises 12 residues. Germline V lookup: CDR1 SGHRS, CDR2 YFSETQ. The CDR3 sequence is CASSLGDYEQYF. CDR3 coding DNA: TGCGCCAGCAGCTTGGGAGATTACGAGCAGTACTTC.

The chain combines TRBV9 with TRBJ2-7, with 9 bases that match TRBD1. Per germline, CDR1 SGDLS and CDR2 YYNGEE. V was clipped by 1 base and J by 4 bases; unmatched bases: 3. This CDR3 region has 14 residues. CDR3 protein: CASSVTGGAYEQYF. The CDR3 DNA sequence: TGTGCCAGCAGCGTAACAGGGGGCGCATACGAGCAGTACTTC.

This chain links TRBV6-1 with TRBJ1-5; 8 bases agree with TRBD1. CDR3 size: 14 residues. J lost 2 bases, V lost 7 bases, and 4 bases had no gene match. Germline-derived CDR1 and CDR2 are MNHNS and SASEGT. DNA of the CDR3: TGTGCCAGCAATTGGGGACAGGGCAATCAGCCCCAGCATTTT. Protein sequence: CASNWGQGNQPQHF.

This clone was seen repeatedly, ten times or more. In DNA, the CDR3 is TGTGCCAGCAGTTACGGGACTAGCTCCTACGAGCAGTACTTC. Its translation is CASSYGTSSYEQYF. The chain carries TRBV6-5 and TRBJ2-7; 8 bases line up with TRBD2. CDR3 size: 14 residues. Unmatched junction bases numbered 0, after V lost 2 bases and J lost 0 bases. The germline CDR1 and CDR2 sequences are MNHEY and SVGAGI.

The chain uses TRBV6-5 and TRBJ2-7; possibly TRBD1 or TRBD2 for D (5 bases each). V dropped 1 base and J dropped 6 bases, with 16 bases sitting between them. CDR3 length: 15 amino acids. Germline CDR1 MNHEY, CDR2 SVGAGI. CDR3 nucleotides: TGTGCCAGCAGTTACTTTACGGGACGTGGAGGCGAGCAGTACTTC. Translating it yields CASSYFTGRGGEQYF.

A single count supports this clone. The chain joins TRBV6-1 to TRBJ2-3, with D possibly TRBD1 on 6 matching bases. CDR1 is MNHNS, CDR2 SASEGT, per germline. V was cut by 3 bases and J by 5 bases, with 9 bases left in between. CDR3 length: 13 residues. The CDR3: CASSDRGIDTQYF. The CDR3 region has the DNA TGTGCCAGCAGTGACAGGGGAATAGATACGCAGTATTTT.

The rearrangement joins TRBV4-1 to TRBJ1-2; D possibly corresponds to TRBD1 (5 bases). CDR3 length: 15 residues. Germline CDR1 is MGHRA and CDR2 is YSYEKL. The ends were cut back, 0 bases at V and 2 bases at J, with 10 bases in the middle. The CDR3 nucleotides are TGCGCCAGCAGCCAAGATCCAGGGAACAACTATGGCTACACCTTC. It is translated as CASSQDPGNNYGYTF.

Of note for this clone: This sequence may be a read error, since a much larger clone differs from it by one base. This chain joins TRBV25-1 and TRBJ2-5; D gene ambiguous. The CDR3 consists of 11 residues. Germline V gene lookup returns CDR1 MGHDK and CDR2 SYGVNS. The germline V and J ends were trimmed by 6 bases and 1 base, with 3 bases remaining between them. CDR3 DNA: TGTGCCAGCAGCGCCCAAGAGACCCAGTACTTC. Protein: CASSAQETQYF.

The rearrangement joins TRBV20-1 to TRBJ1-1; D not certain. The CDR3 spans 11 residues. Per germline, CDR1 DFQATT and CDR2 SNEGSKA (reference sequence). V was cut by 3 bases and J by 6 bases, with 8 bases left in between. CDR3 nucleotide sequence: TGCAGTGCTAGCGGCCCCCCTGAAGCTTTCTTT. This gives the protein CSASGPPEAFF.

For the CDR3, the DNA is TGTGCCAGCAGTTACTCCAGTAACATGAACACTGAAGCTTTCTTT. Translation: CASSYSSNMNTEAFF. The chain couples TRBV6-5 to TRBJ1-1, with no clear D. Trimming took 0 bases from V and 0 from J, leaving 8 bases between them. There are 15 residues in the CDR3. Germline V lookup: CDR1 MNHEY, CDR2 SVGAGI.

The J gene is TRBJ2-1, the V gene TRBV7-6; TRBD2 matches 13 bases. Losses at the gene ends were 6 bases for V and 4 bases for J; bases not matched to a gene: 3. From germline, CDR1 is SGHVS and CDR2 FNYEAQ. The CDR3 length is 15 residues. The CDR3 is CASRAGLAGYNEQFF. The CDR3 DNA sequence: TGTGCCAGCAGGGCGGGACTAGCGGGGTACAATGAGCAGTTCTTC. The complete variable domain, with remaining parts taken from reference TRBV7-6 and TRBJ2-1, reads GAGVSQSPRYKVTKRGQDVALRCDPISGHVSLYWYRQALGQGPEFLTYFNYEAQQDKSGLPNDRFSAERPEGSISTLTIQRTEQRDSAMYRCASRAGLAGYNEQFFGPGTRLTVL.

V usage is TRBV4-1 and J usage is TRBJ2-7, with 7 bases fitting TRBD2. The CDR3 runs to 15 residues. The trim removed 2 bases at V and 2 bases at J, leaving 6 bases unmatched. The germline V gene has CDR1 MGHRA and CDR2 YSYEKL. The CDR3 region is CASSQRLAATYEQYF. DNA for the CDR3: TGCGCCAGCAGCCAACGCCTAGCGGCCACCTACGAGCAGTACTTC.

The chain joins TRBV7-9 to TRBJ2-5, with 8 nucleotides matching TRBD2. The CDR3 is 15 residues long. The germline V gene has CDR1 SEHNR and CDR2 FQNEAQ (reference sequence). V was pared by 4 bases and J by 4 bases, with 8 bases of the junction left unmatched. The CDR3 nucleotides read TGTGCCAGCAGCTCGCTAGGGACTAGGTTAGAGACCCAGTACTTC. It translates to CASSSLGTRLETQYF.